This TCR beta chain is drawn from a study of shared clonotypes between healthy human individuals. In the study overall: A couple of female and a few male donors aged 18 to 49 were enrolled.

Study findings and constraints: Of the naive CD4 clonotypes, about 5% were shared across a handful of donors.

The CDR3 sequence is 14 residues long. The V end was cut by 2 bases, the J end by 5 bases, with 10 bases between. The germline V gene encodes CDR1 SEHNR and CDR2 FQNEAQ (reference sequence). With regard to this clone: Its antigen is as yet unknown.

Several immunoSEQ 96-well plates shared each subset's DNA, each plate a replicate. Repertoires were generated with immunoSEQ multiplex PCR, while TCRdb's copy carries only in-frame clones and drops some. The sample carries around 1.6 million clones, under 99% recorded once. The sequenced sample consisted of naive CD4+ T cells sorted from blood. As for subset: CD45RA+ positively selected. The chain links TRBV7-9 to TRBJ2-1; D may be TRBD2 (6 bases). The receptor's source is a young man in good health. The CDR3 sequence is CASSLRREDNEQFF. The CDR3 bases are TGTGCCAGCAGCTTAAGGCGGGAAGACAATGAGCAGTTCTTC.